Listed here are 26 T cell receptor beta chains from one sample, sequenced in a study of EBV T-cell therapy then PD-1 blockade in nasopharyngeal carcinoma. Antigens of these TCRs are unknown. Time point described: 266 days after commencement of treatment, after nivolumab therapy. Treatment indicated: AdE1-LMPpoly-expanded autologous EBV-specific T-cell therapy followed by anti-PD-1 nivolumab. TCRdb keeps only in-frame clones here, not all; method: immunoSEQ multiplex PCR. The data show around 19,000 clones, with about 88% seen just once and 25% to 40% held by the top ten. The specimen comprised CD8+ T cells from blood, sampled at day 266 from a patient whose treatment included autologous EBV-specific T cells and nivolumab. Receptor source: a middle-aged man with nasopharyngeal carcinoma.

The sample holds a few counts of this clone. The chain combines TRBV5-5 with TRBJ1-1; TRBD1 is a possible D gene (5 bases). The CDR3 contains 15 residues. Trimming shortened V by 0 bases and J by 5 bases, and 14 bases separated the two germline ends. The germline V gene has CDR1 SGHKS and CDR2 YYEKEE (reference sequence). Here the CDR3 DNA reads TGTGCCAGCAGCTTGGCCCGGGTGGGGCTTACTGAAGCTTTCTTT. This codes for CASSLARVGLTEAFF.

This clone was counted a single time. This sequence joins TRBV5-6 and TRBJ1-1; D uncertain. The germline V gene encodes CDR1 SGHDT and CDR2 YYEEEE. The V end was cut by 0 bases, the J end by 9 bases, with 12 bases between. This CDR3 is built from 13 residues. In nucleotides, the CDR3 is TGTGCCAGCAGCTTGGGGGTTGTAGGGAAAGCTTTCTTT. This encodes CASSLGVVGKAFF.

This clone has a single count. The gene calls are TRBV30 and TRBJ2-1; 7 bases map to TRBD1. This CDR3 has 11 residues. Germline values: CDR1 GTSNPN, CDR2 SVGIG (reference sequence). V gave up 1 base and J gave up 10 bases; unmatched junction bases: 1. The CDR3 DNA is TGTGCCTGGAGTGACAGGGGCGAGCAGTTCTTC. It is translated as CAWSDRGEQFF.

This clone was seen only a few times. The gene calls are TRBV4-2 and TRBJ1-2; 9 positions match TRBD1. Unmatched junction bases numbered 2, after V lost 4 bases and J lost 8 bases. CDR3 length: 12 amino acids. Germline V gene data show CDR1 as LGHNA and CDR2 as YNFKEQ. Here the CDR3 reads CASSRDREGYTF. CDR3 in DNA: TGTGCCAGCAGCCGGGACAGGGAAGGCTACACCTTC.

This clone was seen once. J is TRBJ2-2 and V is TRBV9; TRBD1 matches at 9 bases. After removal of 3 bases from V and 1 base from J, the junction contained 4 bases not matched to a gene. Germline V gene data show CDR1 as SGDLS and CDR2 as YYNGEE. There are 16 residues in the CDR3. As DNA, the CDR3 is TGTGCCAGCAGCGGGACAGGGGACAGGAACACCGGGGAGCTGTTTTTT. It codes for CASSGTGDRNTGELFF.

The chain joins TRBV9 to TRBJ1-1; 9 bases are a match to TRBD1. The CDR3 has 14 amino acids. Germline CDR1 reads SGDLS; CDR2 reads YYNGEE. The junction had 5 bases not matched to a gene; V was cut back by 4 bases and J by 4 bases. The DNA of the CDR3 is TGTGCCAGCAGCATGGACAGGGGTGGCACTGAAGCTTTCTTT. Translation gives CASSMDRGGTEAFF.

The chain couples TRBV6-4 to TRBJ2-3; D remains unclear. The germline gives CDR1 MRHNA, CDR2 SNTAGT. V was pared by 3 bases and J by 2 bases, with 6 bases between. The CDR3 is 13 residues long. CDR3 DNA: TGTGCCAGCAGTGAAGGAGCCACAGATACGCAGTATTTT. Encoded protein: CASSEGATDTQYF.

The chain combines TRBV7-9 with TRBJ1-3, with a weak D call TRBD1 (5 bases). The V and J ends lost 3 bases and 0 bases respectively, with 9 bases between them. From germline, CDR1 is SEHNR and CDR2 FQNEAQ (reference sequence). The CDR3 has 15 amino acids. The CDR3 coding sequence is TGTGCCAGCAGCTTCGGCAGGGCCTCTGGAAACACCATATATTTT. Protein: CASSFGRASGNTIYF.

This clone was seen a handful of times. The V call is TRBV7-8, the J call TRBJ2-7; D uncertain. V gave up 4 bases and J gave up 4 bases, with 5 bases separating them. This CDR3 region has 11 residues. CDR1 is SGHVS and CDR2 is FQNEAQ in the germline V gene. As DNA, the CDR3 is TGTGCCAGCAGCTCGATTTACGAGCAGTACTTC. It is translated as CASSSIYEQYF.

The chain couples TRBV7-6 to TRBJ1-1; the D gene is possibly TRBD1 (6 bases). This CDR3 spans 14 amino acids. Trimming cost V 1 base and J 5 bases, with 11 bases left between them. Germline values: CDR1 SGHVS, CDR2 FNYEAQ. The CDR3 region is CASSLGGARTEAFF. The CDR3 DNA reads TGTGCCAGCAGCTTAGGGGGGGCGCGGACTGAAGCTTTCTTT.

This chain connects TRBV7-6 to TRBJ1-6, with 9 bases matching TRBD1. Germline V gene data show CDR1 as SGHVS and CDR2 as FNYEAQ. Unmatched junction bases numbered 8, after V lost 5 bases and J lost 9 bases. The CDR3 covers 15 residues. CDR3 amino acids: CASSHRGQGSSPLHF. The CDR3 nucleotides are TGTGCCAGCAGCCACAGGGGACAGGGTTCTTCACCCCTCCACTTT.

The chain couples TRBV5-6 to TRBJ2-2; D is unresolved. CDR3 length: 12 amino acids. CDR1 SGHDT and CDR2 YYEEEE come from the germline V gene. The ends were cut back, 3 bases at V and 4 bases at J, with 4 bases in the middle. CDR3 sequence reads: CASSWGTGELFF. CDR3 nucleotide sequence: TGTGCCAGCAGCTGGGGCACCGGGGAGCTGTTTTTT.

The V gene is TRBV6-2 or TRBV6-3, the J gene TRBJ2-6, with unresolved D. The V and J ends lost 6 bases and 0 bases respectively, with 6 bases between them. Germline lookup yields CDR1 MNHEY and CDR2 SVGEGT. CDR3 length: 14 residues. The CDR3 protein is CASSQNSGANVLTF. DNA for the CDR3: TGTGCCAGCAGCCAAAACTCTGGGGCCAACGTCCTGACTTTC.

This chain links TRBV7-6 with TRBJ1-1; D is ambiguous. The CDR3 spans 12 residues. Looked up from germline, CDR1 is SGHVS and CDR2 is FNYEAQ. Trimming took off 1 base at V and 6 bases at J, with 6 bases between the two ends. The CDR3 loop reads CASSLDSAEAFF. As DNA, the CDR3 is TGTGCCAGCAGCTTAGACAGCGCTGAAGCTTTCTTT.

This sequence joins TRBV5-6 and TRBJ1-1; a weak D match, TRBD1 (5 bases). The germline CDR1 and CDR2 sequences are SGHDT and YYEEEE. V was pared by 1 base and J by 5 bases, with 15 bases between. This CDR3 comprises 15 residues. The DNA for the CDR3 is TGTGCCAGCAGCTTGAGGCACAGGATGTGGACTGAAGCTTTCTTT. It is translated as CASSLRHRMWTEAFF.

The chain recombines TRBV9 with TRBJ2-3; 7 positions match TRBD2. CDR3 length equals 15 residues. CDR1 is SGDLS and CDR2 is YYNGEE in the germline V gene. V shed 5 bases, J shed 3 bases, and the junction held 9 bases outside the gene matches. The DNA of the CDR3 is TGTGCCAGCAGGTCGGGCGGGAGCCGGACAGATACGCAGTATTTT. Its protein is CASRSGGSRTDTQYF.

This clone was seen only a few times. The chain carries TRBV13 and TRBJ1-1; D is unresolved. The germline gives CDR1 PRHDT, CDR2 FYEKMQ (reference sequence). V gave up 3 bases and J gave up 6 bases, with 11 bases separating them. The CDR3 contains 13 residues. The CDR3 loop is CASSFDTAPEAFF. The CDR3 bases are TGTGCCAGCAGCTTCGACACGGCCCCTGAAGCTTTCTTT.

The chain links TRBV4-3 to TRBJ2-3; D not resolved. The CDR3 length is 15 residues. V lost 0 bases to trimming and J lost 6 bases, with 13 bases between them. The germline V gene has CDR1 LGHNA and CDR2 YSLEER. CDR3 nucleotide sequence: TGCGCCAGCAGCCAAGATCTTGGACCCGGGGATACGCAGTATTTT. Protein: CASSQDLGPGDTQYF.

The table lists this clone with a count of one. The chain uses TRBV6-2 or TRBV6-3 and TRBJ2-2; 9 bases map to TRBD1. Germline V gene data show CDR1 as MNHEY and CDR2 as SVGEGT. The CDR3 is 15 amino acids. With V trimmed by 6 bases and J by 3 bases, 5 bases remained unmatched. The DNA for the CDR3 is TGTGCCAGCAGCTCGGGACAGGGTGACACCGGGGAGCTGTTTTTT. Residues: CASSSGQGDTGELFF.

V is TRBV6-5 and J is TRBJ2-3; tentative D call: TRBD2 (5 bases). V lost 0 bases and J lost 6, with 13 bases in between. Germline-derived CDR1 and CDR2 are MNHEY and SVGAGI. This CDR3 comprises 15 residues. DNA for the CDR3: TGTGCCAGCAGTTACTCGAGACCGGGCGGGGATACGCAGTATTTT. Protein sequence: CASSYSRPGGDTQYF.

This chain uses TRBV27 with TRBJ2-3; D remains unclear. V was cut by 2 bases and J by 2 bases, with 8 bases left in between. This CDR3 spans 14 amino acids. Germline V CDR1 and CDR2: MNHEY, SMNVEV (reference sequence). In nucleotides, the CDR3 is TGTGCCAGCAGTTTAGCCGGCTTCACAGATACGCAGTATTTT. It yields the protein CASSLAGFTDTQYF.

The rearrangement joins TRBV6-4 to TRBJ2-3, with 11 bases lining up with TRBD2. The length of the CDR3 is 16 residues. The J segment lost 4 bases and the V segment lost 4 bases, leaving 7 bases of the junction unmatched. The germline CDR1 and CDR2 sequences are MRHNA and SNTAGT. CDR3 coding DNA: TGTGCCAGCAGTGCGGCTAGCGGGGGGATGGCAGATACGCAGTATTTT. The encoded protein is CASSAASGGMADTQYF.

The V call is TRBV12-3 or TRBV12-4, the J call TRBJ1-5; no reliable D call. With 3 bases removed from V and 6 bases from J, the gap between germline ends came to 6 bases. This CDR3 region has 12 residues. CDR3 amino acids: CASSLSGQPQHF. The DNA for the CDR3 is TGTGCCAGCAGTTTGTCGGGTCAGCCCCAGCATTTT.

J is TRBJ1-1 and V is TRBV27; D remains unclear. Germline CDR1 reads MNHEY; CDR2 reads SMNVEV (reference sequence). Trimming removed 6 bases from V and 4 bases from J, with 9 bases in between. CDR3 size: 12 residues. The CDR3 region is CASSSIGTEAFF. CDR3 nucleotide sequence: TGTGCCAGCAGCTCCATTGGCACTGAAGCTTTCTTT.

In the case of this clone: The germline gene is not matched at one end of the junction; a read error may be the cause. The CDR3 reads CASSKSPGGGLFF. The CDR3 nucleotides read TGCGCCAGCAGCAAATCCCCAGGGGGGGGGCTGTTTTTT. The rearrangement joins TRBV4-1 to TRBJ2-2, with D perhaps matching TRBD1 or TRBD2 (7 bases each). This CDR3 has 13 amino acids. CDR1 is MGHRA and CDR2 is YSYEKL in the germline V gene.

Regarding this clone: The junction shows a germline mismatch at one end, possibly a read error. The V and J genes are TRBV5-1 and TRBJ2-2; D remains ambiguous. CDR1 and CDR2 (germline): SGHRS, YFSETQ. The CDR3 extends over 13 amino acids. CDR3 sequence reads: CASSLANPGELFF. The CDR3 coding sequence is TGCGCCAGCAGCTTGGCGAACCCCGGGGAGCTGTTTTTT.